Sequencing of this TCR beta chain was carried out in a study of metastatic and nonmetastatic thyroid tumors. V was trimmed by 5 bases and J by 2 bases, leaving 15 bases between them. The CDR3 loop spans 16 amino acids. In germline, CDR1 is MNHNS, CDR2 SASEGT. TCRdb used MiXCR to call clones anew from the PCR reads. This sample yields roughly 34,000 clones, of which under 40% are seen a single time; approximately 22% belongs to the top ten. Thyroid surgery was performed in patients who had received no treatment beforehand. Of note for this clone: The same CDR3 also results from other DNA sequences found in this sample.

This TCR was sampled from a female donor with papillary thyroid cancer or a benign thyroid nodule (not recorded which). Some clones in this sample may be carry-over from other donors' samples. The chain links TRBV6-1 to TRBJ2-2, with D possibly matching TRBD1 (5 bases). Sequences were obtained from tumor tissue. Here the CDR3 reads CASSPQGGVNTGELFF. The CDR3 nucleotides read TGTGCCAGCAGTCCCCAGGGTGGGGTCAACACCGGGGAGCTGTTTTTT.